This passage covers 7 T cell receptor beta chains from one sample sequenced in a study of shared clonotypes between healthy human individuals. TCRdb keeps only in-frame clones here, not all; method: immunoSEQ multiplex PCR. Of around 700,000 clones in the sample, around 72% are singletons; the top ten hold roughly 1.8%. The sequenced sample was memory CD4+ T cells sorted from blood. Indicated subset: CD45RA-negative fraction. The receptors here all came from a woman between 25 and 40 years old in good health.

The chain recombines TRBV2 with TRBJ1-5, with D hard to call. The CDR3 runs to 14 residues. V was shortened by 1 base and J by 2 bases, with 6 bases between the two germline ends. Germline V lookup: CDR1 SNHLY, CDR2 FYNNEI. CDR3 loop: CASSEVRGNQPQHF. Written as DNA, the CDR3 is TGTGCCAGCAGTGAAGTCCGGGGCAATCAGCCCCAGCATTTT.

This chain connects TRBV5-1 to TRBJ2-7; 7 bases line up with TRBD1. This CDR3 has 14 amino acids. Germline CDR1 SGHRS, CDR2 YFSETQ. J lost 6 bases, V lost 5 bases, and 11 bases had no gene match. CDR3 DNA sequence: TGCGCCAGCAGGCCCGACAGGGTCGCCGGCGAGCAGTACTTC. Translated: CASRPDRVAGEQYF. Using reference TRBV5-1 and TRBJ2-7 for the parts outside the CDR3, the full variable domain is KAGVTQTPRYLIKTRGQQVTLSCSPISGHRSVSWYQQTPGQGLQFLFEYFSETQRNKGNFPGRFSGRQFSNSRSEMNVSTLELGDSALYLCASRPDRVAGEQYFGPGTRLTVT.

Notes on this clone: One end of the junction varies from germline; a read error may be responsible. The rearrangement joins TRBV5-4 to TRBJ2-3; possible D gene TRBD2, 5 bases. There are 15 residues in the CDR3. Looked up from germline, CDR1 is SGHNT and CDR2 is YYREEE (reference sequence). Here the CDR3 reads CASSLRLSSTDTQYF. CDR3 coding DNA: TGTGCCAGCAGCTTGCGTCTTTCTAGCACTGATACGCAGTATTTT.

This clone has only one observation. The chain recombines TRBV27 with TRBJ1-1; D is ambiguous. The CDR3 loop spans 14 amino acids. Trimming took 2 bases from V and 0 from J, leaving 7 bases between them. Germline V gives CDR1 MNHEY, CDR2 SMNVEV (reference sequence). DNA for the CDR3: TGTGCCAGCAGTTTAAAGATTATGAACACTGAAGCTTTCTTT. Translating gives CASSLKIMNTEAFF.

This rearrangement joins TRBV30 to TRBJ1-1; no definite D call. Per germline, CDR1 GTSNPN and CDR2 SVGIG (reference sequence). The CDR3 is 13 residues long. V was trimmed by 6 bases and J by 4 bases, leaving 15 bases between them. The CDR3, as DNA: TGTGCCTGCCGCGGACCCTTGGTCACTGAAGCTTTCTTT. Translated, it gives CACRGPLVTEAFF.

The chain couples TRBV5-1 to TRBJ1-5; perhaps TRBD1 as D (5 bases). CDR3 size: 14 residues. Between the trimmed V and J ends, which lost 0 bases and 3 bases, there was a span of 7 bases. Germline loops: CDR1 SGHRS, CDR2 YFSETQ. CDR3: CASSLAGVNQPQHF. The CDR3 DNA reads TGCGCCAGCAGCTTGGCGGGGGTCAATCAGCCCCAGCATTTT.

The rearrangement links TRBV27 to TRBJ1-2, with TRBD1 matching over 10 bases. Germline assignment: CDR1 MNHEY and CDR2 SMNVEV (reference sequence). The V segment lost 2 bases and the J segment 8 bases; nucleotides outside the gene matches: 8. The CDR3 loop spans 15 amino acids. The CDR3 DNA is TGTGCCAGCAGTTTAGCGACAGGGGGCGCAGGAGGCTACACCTTC. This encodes CASSLATGGAGGYTF.